This TCR beta chain was sequenced for a study of blood T cell repertoires in COVID-19. In the study overall: The samples span acute and convalescent COVID-19 from the United States, Italy and Spain. PBMCs, B-cell-depleted T cells, or T cells were the source of the cDNA or gDNA that made up the material.

Seattle participants joined during active infection and were tracked over time. With 7 bases removed from V and 4 bases from J, the gap between germline ends came to 13 bases. The CDR3 is 14 residues long. Germline CDR1 is MNHEY and CDR2 is SVGAGI. Study processing details: From reference gene primer amplification, estimates of nucleated cell counts were derived. Data came from immunoSEQ multiplex PCR; TCRdb stores just in-frame clones and leaves some out. V, J and clone size are those of that table, while D and trimming were read from the DNA. The repertoire has under 400,000 clones, around 88% of them found once; the top ten carry 1.6%.

The sequence was obtained from a woman younger than 45 with COVID-19, enrolled during active disease. Sequenced input: peripheral blood. The chain recombines TRBV6-5 with TRBJ2-2; TRBD1 might be the D (6 bases). The CDR3 region has the DNA TGTGCCAGCACTCCGGACAGCCCCACCGGGGAGCTGTTTTTT. Its protein product is CASTPDSPTGELFF.